The T cell receptor beta chain described here comes from a study of radiation and T cells in renal cell carcinoma. The data were produced by immunoSEQ multiplex PCR, yet TCRdb's version contains in-frame clones alone and is incomplete. The table lists about 59,000 clones, just under 80% of them singletons. Time point indicated: baseline pretreatment blood. Treatment: 15 Gy SBRT to primary tumor, nephrectomy 4 weeks later. Clear cell pathology was present in this patient's renal cell carcinoma. V lost 2 bases, J lost 13 bases, and 11 bases lay in between. The CDR3 has 12 residues. Per germline, CDR1 SNHLY and CDR2 FYNNEI.

Sequences were derived from blood, sampled from a patient whose treatment included radiotherapy and nephrectomy. The receptor's source is a man aged 55 to 70 with renal cell carcinoma. The chain has TRBV2 and TRBJ1-4, with D unresolved. This CDR3 reads CASSEPGYGLFF. The CDR3 bases are TGTGCCAGCAGTGAACCCGGGTATGGACTGTTTTTT.